The 7 T cell receptor beta chains below were found in one sample sequenced in a study of cytomegalovirus exposure and HLA in healthy donors (TCRdb year 2017). Library prep was done by the immunoSEQ multiplex PCR assay. The multiplex PCR relied on a mix of 60 forward primers for TCR Vbeta segments and 13 reverse primers for TCR Jbeta segments. Imported from immuneACCESS, the table was reduced by TCRdb to in-frame sequences with V and J called. These copies leave out some clones; in studies compared against another copy, an unresolved V gene accounts for under half, and the cause of the remainder is not known. The sample profile shows 190,000 or so clones; 80% of them were found once. The ten largest make up 0.65% of the sample. The sequencing sample was made of PBMCs. These receptors all stem from a boy younger than 18 in good health and CMV-seronegative.

This chain uses TRBV29-1 with TRBJ1-4; 8 bases fit TRBD1. The CDR3 extends over 15 amino acids. V lost 6 bases, J lost 8 bases, and 14 bases stayed unmatched. The germline gives CDR1 SQVTM, CDR2 ANQGSEA. DNA of the CDR3: TGCAGCGTCGAGGGACAGGCAGGGTCTAGAGAAAAACTGTTTTTT. Translation: CSVEGQAGSREKLFF.

This chain joins TRBV9 and TRBJ2-2; tentative D call: TRBD1 (6 bases). The CDR3 sequence is 15 residues long. V was pared by 0 bases and J by 2 bases, with 8 bases between. From germline, CDR1 is SGDLS and CDR2 YYNGEE. The CDR3 bases are TGTGCCAGCAGCGTAGGGACAGAAAACACCGGGGAGCTGTTTTTT. As protein: CASSVGTENTGELFF. Full variable domain (remainder filled in from reference TRBV9 and TRBJ2-2): DSGVTQTPKHLITATGQRVTLRCSPRSGDLSVYWYQQSLDQGLQFLIQYYNGEERAKGNILERFSAQQFPDLHSELNLSSLELGDSALYFCASSVGTENTGELFFGEGSRLTVL.

This clone was seen more than once but under ten times. The chain employs TRBV4-1 and TRBJ1-1; no reliable D call. In germline, CDR1 is MGHRA, CDR2 YSYEKL. With 4 bases removed from V and 5 bases from J, the gap between germline ends came to 11 bases. There are 13 residues in the CDR3. Here the CDR3 reads CASSPYSGTEAFF. The CDR3 nucleotides read TGCGCCAGCAGCCCCTATTCAGGTACTGAAGCTTTCTTT.

V and J are TRBV5-8 and TRBJ2-1; the D gene is possibly TRBD1 (5 bases). The germline gives CDR1 SGHTS, CDR2 YDEGEE. The CDR3 loop spans 17 amino acids. V was pared by 4 bases and J by 3 bases, with 20 bases between. The CDR3 is CASSPTTGHTYYNEQFF. The CDR3 DNA follows: TGTGCCAGCAGCCCGACGACTGGACATACCTACTACAATGAGCAGTTCTTC.

The V call is TRBV10-3, the J call TRBJ1-1; a weak D match, TRBD1 (5 bases). Germline CDR1 reads ENHRY; CDR2 reads SYGVKD. The CDR3 loop spans 13 amino acids. V lost 8 bases and J 1 base, leaving 11 bases between the germline ends. The CDR3 here is CAIAIDRNTEAFF. Here the CDR3 DNA reads TGTGCCATCGCGATCGACAGGAACACTGAAGCTTTCTTT.

CDR3 loop: CASTATGTRNTEAFF. The CDR3 DNA sequence: TGCGCCAGCACCGCTACCGGGACAAGAAACACTGAAGCTTTCTTT. The chain couples TRBV5-1 to TRBJ1-1, with D possibly being TRBD1 (6 bases). Between the trimmed V and J ends, which lost 6 bases and 2 bases, there was a span of 17 bases. Per the germline V gene, CDR1 is SGHRS and CDR2 is YFSETQ. The CDR3 has 15 residues.

The rearrangement uses TRBV18 and TRBJ2-7; 8 nucleotides line up with TRBD1. The V gene end was trimmed by 0 bases and the J gene end by 1 base; junction bases not matched to a gene: 2. The CDR3 contains 15 residues. CDR1 is KGHSH and CDR2 is LQKENI in the germline V gene. The CDR3 DNA reads as TGTGCCAGCTCACCACCGGGACAGGAGTCCTACGAGCAGTACTTC. It is translated as CASSPPGQESYEQYF.